The table lists the clone carrying this T cell receptor (beta chain) with a few counts. What it recognizes is unknown. The sequenced fragment ends 3 residues before the CDR3 boundary, so the rest is inferred from the germline J gene. Measured with immunoSEQ multiplex PCR; TCRdb has only the in-frame clones, and not every one. This sample has over 30,000 clones and no singletons, with 25% to 30% in the ten largest. The data stem from a study of T cell clonality in common variable immunodeficiency. Study-wide results and caveats: In common variable immunodeficiency, TCR beta chains reportedly carried fewer deletions and N-nucleotide insertions. Authors noted CVID clonality's cause needs subpopulation repertoire sequencing.

The CDR3 is made up of 16 amino acids. V dropped 5 bases and J dropped 7 bases, with 18 bases sitting between them. The germline V gene encodes CDR1 LNHDA and CDR2 SQIVND (reference sequence). The TCR was taken from a human donor with common variable immunodeficiency. The chain combines TRBV19 with TRBJ1-6; weak D call: TRBD1 (6 bases). Sequenced material: peripheral blood mononuclear cells. The chain's CDR3 is CASSDIGGGRNSPLHF. The sequenced part of the CDR3 DNA is TGTGCCAGTAGTGATATTGGGGGGGGCAGGAATTCACCC.